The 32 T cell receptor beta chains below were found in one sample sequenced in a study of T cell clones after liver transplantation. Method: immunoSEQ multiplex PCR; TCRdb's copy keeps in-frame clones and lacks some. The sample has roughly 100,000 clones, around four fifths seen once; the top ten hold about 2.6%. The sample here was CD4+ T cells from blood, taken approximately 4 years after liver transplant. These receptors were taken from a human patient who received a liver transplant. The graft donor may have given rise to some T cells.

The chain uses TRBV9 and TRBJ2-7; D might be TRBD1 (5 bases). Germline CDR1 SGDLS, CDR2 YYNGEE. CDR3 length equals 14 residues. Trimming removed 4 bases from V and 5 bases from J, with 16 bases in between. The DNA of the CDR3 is TGTGCCAGCAGCTGGGGCTCGGCCGAACACGAGCAGTACTTC. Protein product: CASSWGSAEHEQYF.

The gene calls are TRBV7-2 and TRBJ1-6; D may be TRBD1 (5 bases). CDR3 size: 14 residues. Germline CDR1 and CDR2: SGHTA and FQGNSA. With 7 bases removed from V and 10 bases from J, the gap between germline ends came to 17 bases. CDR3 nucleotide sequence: TGTGCCAGCAACTACGCGGGGGAGCGCTCACCCCTCCACTTT. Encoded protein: CASNYAGERSPLHF.

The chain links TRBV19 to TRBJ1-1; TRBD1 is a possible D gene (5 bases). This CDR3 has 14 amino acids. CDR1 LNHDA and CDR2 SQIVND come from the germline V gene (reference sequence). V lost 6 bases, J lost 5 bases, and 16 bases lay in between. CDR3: CASRISGSNTEAFF. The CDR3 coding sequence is TGTGCCAGTAGGATATCAGGGTCTAATACTGAAGCTTTCTTT.

The CDR3 sequence is CASSTDRGEKLFF. In DNA form, the CDR3 reads TGTGCCAGTAGTACCGACAGGGGTGAAAAACTGTTTTTT. The chain carries TRBV2 and TRBJ1-4; 8 bases are a match to TRBD1. CDR1 is SNHLY, CDR2 FYNNEI, per germline. The V gene end was trimmed by 9 bases and the J gene end by 7 bases; junction bases not matched to a gene: 7. CDR3 length: 13 amino acids. Complete variable domain (other parts from reference TRBV2 and TRBJ1-4): EPEVTQTPSHQVTQMGQEVILRCVPISNHLYFYWYRQILGQKVEFLVSFYNNEISEKSEIFDDQFSVERPDGSNFTLKIRSTKLEDSAMYFCASSTDRGEKLFFGSGTQLSVL.

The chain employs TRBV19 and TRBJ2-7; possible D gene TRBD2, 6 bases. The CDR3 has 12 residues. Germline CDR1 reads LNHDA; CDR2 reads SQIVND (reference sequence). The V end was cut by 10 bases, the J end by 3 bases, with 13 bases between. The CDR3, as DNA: TGTGCCACCGCGGGGCTGAGCTACGAGCAGTACTTC. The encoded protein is CATAGLSYEQYF.

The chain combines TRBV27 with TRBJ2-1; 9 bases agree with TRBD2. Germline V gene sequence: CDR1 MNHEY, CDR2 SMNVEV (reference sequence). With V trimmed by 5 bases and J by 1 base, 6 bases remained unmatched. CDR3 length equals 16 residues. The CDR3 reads CASSPLSGRSYNEQFF. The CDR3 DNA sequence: TGTGCCAGCAGTCCCCTTAGCGGGAGATCCTACAATGAGCAGTTCTTC.

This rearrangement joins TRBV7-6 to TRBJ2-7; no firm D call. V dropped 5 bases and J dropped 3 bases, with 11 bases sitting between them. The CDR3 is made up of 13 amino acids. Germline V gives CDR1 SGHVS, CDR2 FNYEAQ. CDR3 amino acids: CASSPPLGYEQYF. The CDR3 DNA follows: TGTGCCAGCAGCCCGCCTCTAGGCTACGAGCAGTACTTC.

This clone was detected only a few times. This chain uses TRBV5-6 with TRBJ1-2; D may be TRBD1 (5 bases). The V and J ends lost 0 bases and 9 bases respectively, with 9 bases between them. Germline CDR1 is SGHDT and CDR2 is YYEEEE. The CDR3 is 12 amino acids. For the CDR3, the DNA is TGTGCCAGCAGCTTGGCCGGGGGTCGCTACACCTTC. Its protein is CASSLAGGRYTF.

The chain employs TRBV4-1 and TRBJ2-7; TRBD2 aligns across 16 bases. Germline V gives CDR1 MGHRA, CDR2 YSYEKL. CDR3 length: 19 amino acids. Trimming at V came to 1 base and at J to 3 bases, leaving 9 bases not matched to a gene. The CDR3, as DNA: TGCGCCAGCAGCCAAGTCGGGACTAGCGGGGGGGGCTTTCACTACGAGCAGTACTTC. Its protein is CASSQVGTSGGGFHYEQYF.

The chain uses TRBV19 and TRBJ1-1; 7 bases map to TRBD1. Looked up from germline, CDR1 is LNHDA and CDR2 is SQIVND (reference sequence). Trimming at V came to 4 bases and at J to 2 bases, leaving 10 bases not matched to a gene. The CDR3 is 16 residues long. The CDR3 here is CASSTQGGIPNTEAFF. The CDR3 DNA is TGTGCCAGTAGTACTCAGGGGGGAATCCCCAACACTGAAGCTTTCTTT.

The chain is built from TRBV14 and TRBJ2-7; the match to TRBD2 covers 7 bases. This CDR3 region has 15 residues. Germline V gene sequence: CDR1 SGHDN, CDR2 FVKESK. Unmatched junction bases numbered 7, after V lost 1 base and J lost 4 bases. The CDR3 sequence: CASSQGAGVRYEQYF. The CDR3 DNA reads TGTGCCAGCAGCCAAGGCGCGGGAGTACGGTACGAGCAGTACTTC.

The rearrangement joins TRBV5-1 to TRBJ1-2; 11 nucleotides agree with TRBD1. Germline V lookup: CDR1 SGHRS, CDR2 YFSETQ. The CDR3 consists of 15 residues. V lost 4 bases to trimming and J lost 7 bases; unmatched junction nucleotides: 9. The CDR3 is CASSKDRGRLGGYTF. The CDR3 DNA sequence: TGCGCCAGCAGCAAGGACAGGGGGCGATTGGGTGGCTACACCTTC.

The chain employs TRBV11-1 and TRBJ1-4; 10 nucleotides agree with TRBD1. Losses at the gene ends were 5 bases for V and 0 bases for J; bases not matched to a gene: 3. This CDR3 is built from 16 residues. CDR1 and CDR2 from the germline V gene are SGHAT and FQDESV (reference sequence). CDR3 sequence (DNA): TGTGCCAGCAGCAAGGGACAGGGGACAACTAATGAAAAACTGTTTTTT. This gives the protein CASSKGQGTTNEKLFF.

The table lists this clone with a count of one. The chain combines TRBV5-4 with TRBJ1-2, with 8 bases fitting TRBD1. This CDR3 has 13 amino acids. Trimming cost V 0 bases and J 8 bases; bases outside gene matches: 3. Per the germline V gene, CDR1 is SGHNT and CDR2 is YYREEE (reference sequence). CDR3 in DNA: TGTGCCAGCAGCTTGGCCGGGACAGGAGGCTACACCTTC. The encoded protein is CASSLAGTGGYTF.

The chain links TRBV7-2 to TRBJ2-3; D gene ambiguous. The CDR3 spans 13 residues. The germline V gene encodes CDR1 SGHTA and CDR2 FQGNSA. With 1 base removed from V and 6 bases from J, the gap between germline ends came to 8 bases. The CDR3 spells CASSLGAWDTQYF. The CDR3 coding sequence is TGTGCCAGCAGCTTAGGGGCTTGGGATACGCAGTATTTT. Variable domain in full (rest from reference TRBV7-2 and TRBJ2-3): GAGVSQSPSNKVTEKGKDVELRCDPISGHTALYWYRQSLGQGLEFLIYFQGNSAPDKSGLPSDRFSAERTGGSVSTLTIQRTQQEDSAVYLCASSLGAWDTQYFGPGTRLTVL.

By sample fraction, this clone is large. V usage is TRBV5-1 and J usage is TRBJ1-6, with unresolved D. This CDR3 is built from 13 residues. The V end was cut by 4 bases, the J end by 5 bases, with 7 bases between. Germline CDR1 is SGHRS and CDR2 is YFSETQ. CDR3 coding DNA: TGCGCCAGCAGCGCGGTGGATAATTCACCCCTCCACTTT. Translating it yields CASSAVDNSPLHF.

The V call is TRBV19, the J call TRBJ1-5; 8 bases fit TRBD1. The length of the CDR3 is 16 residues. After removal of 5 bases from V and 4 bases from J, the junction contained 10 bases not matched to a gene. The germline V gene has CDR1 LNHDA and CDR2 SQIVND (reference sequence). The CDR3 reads CASSLAGTGGNQPQHF. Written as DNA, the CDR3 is TGTGCCAGTAGTCTCGCCGGGACAGGTGGGAATCAGCCCCAGCATTTT.

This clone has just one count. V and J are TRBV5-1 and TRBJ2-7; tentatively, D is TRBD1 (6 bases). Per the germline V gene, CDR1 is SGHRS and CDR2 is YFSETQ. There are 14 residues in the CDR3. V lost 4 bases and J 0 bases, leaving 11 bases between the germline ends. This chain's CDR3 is CASSKDSTSYEQYF. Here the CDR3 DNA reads TGCGCCAGCAGCAAGGACAGTACCTCCTACGAGCAGTACTTC.

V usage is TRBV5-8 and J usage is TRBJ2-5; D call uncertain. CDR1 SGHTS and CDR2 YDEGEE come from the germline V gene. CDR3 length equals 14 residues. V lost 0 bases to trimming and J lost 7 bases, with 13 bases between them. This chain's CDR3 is CASSLGQITRTQYF. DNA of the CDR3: TGTGCCAGCAGCTTGGGACAAATCACGCGGACCCAGTACTTC.

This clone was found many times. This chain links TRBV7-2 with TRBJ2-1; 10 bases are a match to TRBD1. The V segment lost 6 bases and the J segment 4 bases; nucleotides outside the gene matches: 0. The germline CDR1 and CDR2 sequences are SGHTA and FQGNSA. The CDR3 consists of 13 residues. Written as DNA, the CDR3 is TGTGCCAGCAGGGGACAGGGGTACAATGAGCAGTTCTTC. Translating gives CASRGQGYNEQFF. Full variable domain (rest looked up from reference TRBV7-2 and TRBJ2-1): GAGVSQSPSNKVTEKGKDVELRCDPISGHTALYWYRQSLGQGLEFLIYFQGNSAPDKSGLPSDRFSAERTGGSVSTLTIQRTQQEDSAVYLCASRGQGYNEQFFGPGTRLTVL.

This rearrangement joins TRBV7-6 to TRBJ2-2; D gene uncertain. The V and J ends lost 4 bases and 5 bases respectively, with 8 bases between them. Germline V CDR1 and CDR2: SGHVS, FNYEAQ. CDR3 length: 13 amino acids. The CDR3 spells CASSYQTTGELFF. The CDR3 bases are TGTGCCAGCAGCTACCAGACAACCGGGGAGCTGTTTTTT.

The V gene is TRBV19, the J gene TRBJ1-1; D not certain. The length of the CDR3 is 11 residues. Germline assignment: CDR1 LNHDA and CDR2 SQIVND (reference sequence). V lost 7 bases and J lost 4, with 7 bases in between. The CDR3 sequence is CASILSTEAFF. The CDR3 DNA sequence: TGTGCCAGTATTTTGAGCACTGAAGCTTTCTTT.

The CDR3 coding sequence is TGTGCCAGCAGTTTATTTTCAGGGGGGGAGTTCTTC. This gives the protein CASSLFSGGEFF. This chain joins TRBV28 and TRBJ2-1; TRBD1 or TRBD2 may be the D gene (7 bases each). V shed 1 base and J shed 14 bases, with 12 bases lying between them. The CDR3 sequence is 12 residues long. Germline CDR1 is MDHEN and CDR2 is SYDVKM.

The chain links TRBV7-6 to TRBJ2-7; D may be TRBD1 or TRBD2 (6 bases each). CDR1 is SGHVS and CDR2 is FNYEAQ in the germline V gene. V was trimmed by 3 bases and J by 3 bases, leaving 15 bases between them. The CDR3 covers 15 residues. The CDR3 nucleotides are TGTGCCAGCAGCTTGGCGGCGGGACAACGCTACGAGCAGTACTTC. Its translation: CASSLAAGQRYEQYF.

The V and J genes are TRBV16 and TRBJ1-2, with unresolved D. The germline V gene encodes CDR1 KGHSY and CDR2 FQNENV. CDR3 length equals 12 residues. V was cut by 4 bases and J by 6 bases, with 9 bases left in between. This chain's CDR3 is CASSLLADGYTF. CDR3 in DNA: TGTGCCAGCAGCCTCCTGGCTGATGGCTACACCTTC.

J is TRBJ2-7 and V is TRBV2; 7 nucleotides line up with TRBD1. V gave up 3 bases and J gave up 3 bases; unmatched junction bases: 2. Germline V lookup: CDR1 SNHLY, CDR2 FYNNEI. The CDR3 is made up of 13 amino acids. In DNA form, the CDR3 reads TGTGCCAGCAGTGACAACAGGGGCTACGAGCAGTACTTC. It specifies CASSDNRGYEQYF.

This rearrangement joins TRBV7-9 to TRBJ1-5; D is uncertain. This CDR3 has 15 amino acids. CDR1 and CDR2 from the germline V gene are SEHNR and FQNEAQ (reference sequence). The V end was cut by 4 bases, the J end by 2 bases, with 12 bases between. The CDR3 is CASSSYARGNQPQHF. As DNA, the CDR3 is TGTGCCAGCAGCTCATACGCACGGGGCAATCAGCCCCAGCATTTT.

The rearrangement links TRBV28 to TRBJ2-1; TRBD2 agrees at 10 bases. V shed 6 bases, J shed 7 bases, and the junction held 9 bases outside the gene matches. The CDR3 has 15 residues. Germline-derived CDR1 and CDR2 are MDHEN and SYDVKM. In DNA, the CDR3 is TGTGCCAGCAGCCAGGGACTAGCGACCGGGAATGAGCAGTTCTTC. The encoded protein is CASSQGLATGNEQFF.

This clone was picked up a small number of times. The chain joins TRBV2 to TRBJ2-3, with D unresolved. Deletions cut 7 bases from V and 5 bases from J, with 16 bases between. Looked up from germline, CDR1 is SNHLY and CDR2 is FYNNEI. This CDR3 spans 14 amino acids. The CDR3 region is CASKLFTVLDTQYF. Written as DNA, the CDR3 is TGTGCCAGCAAGTTGTTCACCGTTCTAGATACGCAGTATTTT.

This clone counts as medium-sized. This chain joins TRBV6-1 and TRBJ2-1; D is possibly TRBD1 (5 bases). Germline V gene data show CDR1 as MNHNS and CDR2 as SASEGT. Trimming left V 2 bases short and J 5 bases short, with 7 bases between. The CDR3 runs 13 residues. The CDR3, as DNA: TGTGCCAGCAGTGAACGACAGAACAATGAGCAGTTCTTC. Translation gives CASSERQNNEQFF.

The CDR3 bases are TGTGCCAGCGGCAAGAGCGGTAGCTCCTACAATGAGCAGTTCTTC. Protein: CASGKSGSSYNEQFF. The J gene is TRBJ2-1, the V gene TRBV18, with TRBD2 as a possible D gene (5 bases). The CDR3 runs 15 residues. V dropped 8 bases and J dropped 0 bases, with 14 bases sitting between them. CDR1 is KGHSH and CDR2 is LQKENI in the germline V gene.

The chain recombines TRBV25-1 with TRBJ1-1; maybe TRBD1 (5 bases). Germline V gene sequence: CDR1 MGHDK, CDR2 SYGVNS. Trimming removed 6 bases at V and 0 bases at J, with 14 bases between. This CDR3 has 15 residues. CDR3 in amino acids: CASSPNGGMNTEAFF. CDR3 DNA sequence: TGTGCCAGCAGCCCAAACGGGGGAATGAACACTGAAGCTTTCTTT. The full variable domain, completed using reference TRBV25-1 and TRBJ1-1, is EADIYQTPRYLVIGTGKKITLECSQTMGHDKMYWYQQDPGMELHLIHYSYGVNSTEKGDLSSESTVSRIRTEHFPLTLESARPSHTSQYLCASSPNGGMNTEAFFGQGTRLTVV.